This T cell receptor (beta chain) is drawn from a study of control samples from healthy donors and cancer patients. Measured with immunoSEQ multiplex PCR; TCRdb has only the in-frame clones, and not every one. The sample consists of about 28,000 clones, roughly 85% of them appearing once. The CDR3 runs 13 residues. Germline V gene lookup returns CDR1 SGHRS and CDR2 YFSETQ. V was clipped by 4 bases and J by 6 bases, with 13 bases between them. The chain joins TRBV5-1 to TRBJ1-1; D unclear. The TCR sequence derives from a man between 60 and 75 years old with head and neck cancer. The specimen sequenced was PBMCs. The CDR3 spells CASSPTVDAEAFF. CDR3 DNA sequence: TGCGCCAGCAGCCCAACAGTCGACGCTGAAGCTTTCTTT.